The 9 T cell receptor beta chains given below trace back to one sample, sequenced in a study of blood T cell repertoires in COVID-19. The table came from immunoSEQ multiplex PCR; TCRdb's copy has only in-frame clones and leaves some out. The top ten clones hold roughly a sixth of a sample with approximately 87,000 clones, approximately 81% of them seen once. Sequenced sample: peripheral blood. These receptors were taken from a woman over 75 with acute or convalescent COVID-19.

This clone showed up just once. The chain is built from TRBV19 and TRBJ1-4; maybe TRBD1 (5 bases). The V gene lost 0 bases and the J gene lost 4 bases, with 9 bases spanning the gap. This CDR3 is built from 15 residues. Germline loops: CDR1 LNHDA, CDR2 SQIVND (reference sequence). For the CDR3, the DNA is TGTGCCAGTAGTATAGAGGGGCGGCTTAATGAAAAACTGTTTTTT. Translating gives CASSIEGRLNEKLFF.

The chain carries TRBV19 and TRBJ1-6; unclear D gene. Germline V gene data show CDR1 as LNHDA and CDR2 as SQIVND (reference sequence). Trimming pared 5 bases from V and 11 bases from J, leaving 13 bases between. The CDR3 contains 13 residues. DNA of the CDR3: TGTGCCAGTAGTTCAGGCCTGAGGGCACCCCTCCACTTT. Its translation is CASSSGLRAPLHF.

The genes are TRBV7-2 and TRBJ1-1; D is possibly TRBD1 (5 bases). Germline V gives CDR1 SGHTA, CDR2 FQGNSA. This CDR3 spans 13 amino acids. V gave up 5 bases and J gave up 2 bases, with 9 bases separating them. CDR3 bases: TGTGCCAGCAGCCGCAGGGAAAACACTGAAGCTTTCTTT. Translated: CASSRRENTEAFF.

The chain carries TRBV5-4 and TRBJ2-3; D possibly corresponds to TRBD1 (5 bases). The V gene lost 4 bases and the J gene lost 0 bases, with 15 bases spanning the gap. The length of the CDR3 is 16 residues. Per germline, CDR1 SGHNT and CDR2 YYREEE (reference sequence). This CDR3 reads CASSLPGAGSTDTQYF. CDR3 sequence (DNA): TGTGCCAGCAGCCTCCCTGGGGCAGGCAGCACAGATACGCAGTATTTT.

The chain joins TRBV5-8 to TRBJ2-3; TRBD2 matches 7 bases. Per germline, CDR1 SGHTS and CDR2 YDEGEE. This CDR3 comprises 17 residues. The ends lost 0 bases at V and 0 bases at J; junction bases unmatched: 7. The CDR3 here is CASSLARASGSTDTQYF. In DNA form, the CDR3 reads TGTGCCAGCAGCTTGGCCCGGGCTAGCGGCAGCACAGATACGCAGTATTTT.

The DNA for the CDR3 is TGTGCCAGCAGTTCTGTCGCCGGGGAGCTGTTTTTT. This translates into CASSSVAGELFF. This rearrangement joins TRBV27 to TRBJ2-2, with D unresolved. With 4 bases removed from V and 6 bases from J, the gap between germline ends came to 6 bases. The CDR3 is 12 amino acids. CDR1 is MNHEY, CDR2 SMNVEV, per germline (reference sequence).

This chain joins TRBV2 and TRBJ2-5; D possibly corresponds to TRBD2 (5 bases). The CDR3 runs 13 residues. Germline CDR1 is SNHLY and CDR2 is FYNNEI. Trimming pared 5 bases from V and 1 base from J, leaving 8 bases between. CDR3 nucleotides: TGTGCCAGCAGTCGGGGAATCCAAGAGACCCAGTACTTC. This sequence encodes CASSRGIQETQYF.

This chain connects TRBV2 to TRBJ2-3; 8 bases align to TRBD1. The CDR3 is 15 residues long. Germline V gene sequence: CDR1 SNHLY, CDR2 FYNNEI. Trimming removed 7 bases from V and 1 base from J; junction bases left unmatched: 7. As DNA, the CDR3 is TGTGCCAGCACACAAACCAGGGGGCGCACAGATACGCAGTATTTT. It translates to CASTQTRGRTDTQYF.

CDR3 residues: CASSPMGALNTGELFF. CDR3 bases: TGTGCCAGCTCACCAATGGGAGCACTGAACACCGGGGAGCTGTTTTTT. This chain joins TRBV18 and TRBJ2-2, with a possible D match to TRBD2 (5 bases). Germline loops: CDR1 KGHSH, CDR2 LQKENI. The ends were cut back, 2 bases at V and 1 base at J, with 11 bases in the middle. The CDR3 sequence is 16 residues long.